The 3 T cell receptor beta chains presented below share a single source sample, sequenced in a study of blood T cell repertoires in COVID-19. Repertoires were generated with immunoSEQ multiplex PCR, while TCRdb's copy carries only in-frame clones and drops some. The table records some 390,000 clones, roughly 89% of them present only once. The specimen was PBMCs or T cells enriched from blood (not recorded which). These receptors all come from a woman aged 25 to 39 who had recovered from COVID-19.

The V gene is TRBV3-1 (or the pseudogene TRBV3-2), the J gene TRBJ2-2, with D unresolved. Germline CDR1 LGHDT, CDR2 YNNKEL (reference sequence). The CDR3 spans 14 residues. V gave up 4 bases and J gave up 3 bases, with 9 bases separating them. The CDR3 loop is CASSLDLYTGELFF. The CDR3 DNA sequence: TGTGCCAGCAGCCTAGACTTGTACACCGGGGAGCTGTTTTTT.

CDR3 DNA: TGTGCCAGCAGCGCTAGCGGATCAGCCTACAATGAGCAGTTCTTC. Translated, it gives CASSASGSAYNEQFF. V is TRBV9 and J is TRBJ2-1; TRBD2 aligns across 7 bases. Germline CDR1 SGDLS, CDR2 YYNGEE. The CDR3 sequence is 15 residues long. V shed 3 bases and J 2 bases; nucleotides not matched to a gene: 5.

The genes are TRBV19 and TRBJ1-4, with D uncertain. Germline loops: CDR1 LNHDA, CDR2 SQIVND (reference sequence). The length of the CDR3 is 15 residues. The ends were cut back, 7 bases at V and 4 bases at J, with 16 bases in the middle. CDR3: CASMTGGSNNEKLFF. CDR3 coding DNA: TGTGCCAGTATGACCGGCGGCAGCAATAATGAAAAACTGTTTTTT.